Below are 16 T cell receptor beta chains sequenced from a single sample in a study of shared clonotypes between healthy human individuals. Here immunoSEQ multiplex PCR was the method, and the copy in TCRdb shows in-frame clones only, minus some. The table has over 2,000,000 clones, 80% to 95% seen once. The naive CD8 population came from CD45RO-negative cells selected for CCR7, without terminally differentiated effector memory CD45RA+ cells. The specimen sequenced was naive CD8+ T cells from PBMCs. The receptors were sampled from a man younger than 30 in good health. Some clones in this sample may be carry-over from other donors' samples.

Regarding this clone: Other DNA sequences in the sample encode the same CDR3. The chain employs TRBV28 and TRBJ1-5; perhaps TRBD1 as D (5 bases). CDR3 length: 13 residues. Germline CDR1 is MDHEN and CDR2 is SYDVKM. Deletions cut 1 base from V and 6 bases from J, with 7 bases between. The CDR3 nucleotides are TGTGCCAGCAGTTTATTAAGGGGTCAGCCCCAGCATTTT. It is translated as CASSLLRGQPQHF.

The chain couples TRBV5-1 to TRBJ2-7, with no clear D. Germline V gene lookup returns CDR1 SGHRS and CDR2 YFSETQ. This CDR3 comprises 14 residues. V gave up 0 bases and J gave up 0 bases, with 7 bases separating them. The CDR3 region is CASSLEGISYEQYF. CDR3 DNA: TGCGCCAGCAGCTTGGAAGGGATCTCCTACGAGCAGTACTTC.

The CDR3 sequence: CARSKGGSSYEQYF. The CDR3 nucleotides read TGCGCCCGGTCCAAGGGGGGGAGCTCCTACGAGCAGTACTTC. The rearrangement joins TRBV10-2 to TRBJ2-7; tentative D call: TRBD2 (7 bases). V was cut by 11 bases and J by 0 bases, with 17 bases left in between. The CDR3 spans 14 residues. The germline V gene has CDR1 WSHSY and CDR2 SAAADI.

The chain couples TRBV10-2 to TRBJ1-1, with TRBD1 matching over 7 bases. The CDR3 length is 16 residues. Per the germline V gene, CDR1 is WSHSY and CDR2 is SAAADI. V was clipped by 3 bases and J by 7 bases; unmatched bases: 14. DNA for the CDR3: TGCGCCAGCAGTGAAGGGAGGGGGCTTAATAGTCTTGAAGCTTTCTTT. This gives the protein CASSEGRGLNSLEAFF.

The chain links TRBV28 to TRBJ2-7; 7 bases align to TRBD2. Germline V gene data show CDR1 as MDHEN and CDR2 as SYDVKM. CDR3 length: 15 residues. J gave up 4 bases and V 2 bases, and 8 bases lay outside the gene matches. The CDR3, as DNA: TGTGCCAGCAGTTTAGGGTTCCTAGCGGTATACGAGCAGTACTTC. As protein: CASSLGFLAVYEQYF.

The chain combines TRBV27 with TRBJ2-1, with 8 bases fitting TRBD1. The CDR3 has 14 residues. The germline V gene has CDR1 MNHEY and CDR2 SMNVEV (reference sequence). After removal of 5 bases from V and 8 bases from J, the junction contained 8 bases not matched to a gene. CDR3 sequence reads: CASSVDRGWDEQFF. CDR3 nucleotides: TGTGCCAGCAGTGTCGACAGGGGATGGGATGAGCAGTTCTTC.

CDR3: CASSLGRDNGEQYF. The CDR3 DNA is TGCGCCAGCAGCTTGGGACGGGATAACGGCGAGCAGTACTTC. The chain employs TRBV5-1 and TRBJ2-7, with D possibly matching TRBD2 (5 bases). Germline V gene lookup returns CDR1 SGHRS and CDR2 YFSETQ. The CDR3 has 14 amino acids. The germline V and J ends were trimmed by 0 bases and 6 bases, with 13 bases remaining between them.

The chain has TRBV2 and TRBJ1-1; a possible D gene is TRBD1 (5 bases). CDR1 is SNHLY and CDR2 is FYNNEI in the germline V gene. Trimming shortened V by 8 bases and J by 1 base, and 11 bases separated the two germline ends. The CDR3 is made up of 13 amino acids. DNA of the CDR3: TGTGCCAGCTTCGAGGGGAGGAACACTGAAGCTTTCTTT. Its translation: CASFEGRNTEAFF. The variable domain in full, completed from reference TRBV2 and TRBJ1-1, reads EPEVTQTPSHQVTQMGQEVILRCVPISNHLYFYWYRQILGQKVEFLVSFYNNEISEKSEIFDDQFSVERPDGSNFTLKIRSTKLEDSAMYFCASFEGRNTEAFFGQGTRLTVV.

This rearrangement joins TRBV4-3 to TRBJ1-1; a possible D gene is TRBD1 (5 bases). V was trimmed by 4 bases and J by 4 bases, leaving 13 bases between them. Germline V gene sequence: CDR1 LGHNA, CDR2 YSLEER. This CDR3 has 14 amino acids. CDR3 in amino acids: CASSPSGGGTEAFF. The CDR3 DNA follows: TGCGCCAGCAGCCCCTCGGGGGGGGGCACTGAAGCTTTCTTT.

CDR3 bases: TGCGCCAGCAGCCAAGATAAGTACAGCGGGAGAAGGGATGAGCAGTTCTTC. This codes for CASSQDKYSGRRDEQFF. V and J are TRBV4-3 and TRBJ2-1; TRBD2 aligns across 8 bases. The V gene end was trimmed by 0 bases and the J gene end by 8 bases; junction bases not matched to a gene: 12. This CDR3 has 17 residues. Germline values: CDR1 LGHNA, CDR2 YSLEER.

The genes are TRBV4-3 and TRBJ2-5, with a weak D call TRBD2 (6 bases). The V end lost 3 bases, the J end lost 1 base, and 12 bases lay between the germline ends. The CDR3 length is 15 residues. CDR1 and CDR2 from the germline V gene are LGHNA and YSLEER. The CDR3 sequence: CASSHLLASQETQYF. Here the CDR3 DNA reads TGCGCCAGCAGCCATTTACTAGCATCCCAAGAGACCCAGTACTTC.

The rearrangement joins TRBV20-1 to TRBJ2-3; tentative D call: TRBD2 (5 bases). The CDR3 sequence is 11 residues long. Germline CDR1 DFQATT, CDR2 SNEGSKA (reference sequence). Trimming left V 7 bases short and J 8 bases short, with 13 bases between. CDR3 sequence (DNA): TGCAGTGGAGGGCCATTGGGTACGCAGTATTTT. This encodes CSGGPLGTQYF.

CDR3 DNA: TGTGCCATCAGTGATGTATTAGCGGAAGAGCAGTTCTTC. It specifies CAISDVLAEEQFF. The chain is built from TRBV10-3 and TRBJ2-1; D might be TRBD2 (6 bases). V was cut by 3 bases and J by 10 bases, with 13 bases left in between. The CDR3 totals 13 residues. CDR1 and CDR2 from the germline V gene are ENHRY and SYGVKD.

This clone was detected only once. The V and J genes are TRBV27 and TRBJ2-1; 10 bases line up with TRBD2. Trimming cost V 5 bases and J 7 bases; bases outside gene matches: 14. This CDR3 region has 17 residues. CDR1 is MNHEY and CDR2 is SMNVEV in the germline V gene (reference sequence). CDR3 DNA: TGTGCCAGCAGTCTTAAATCAGCGGGAGGGCCAATGAATGAGCAGTTCTTC. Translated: CASSLKSAGGPMNEQFF.

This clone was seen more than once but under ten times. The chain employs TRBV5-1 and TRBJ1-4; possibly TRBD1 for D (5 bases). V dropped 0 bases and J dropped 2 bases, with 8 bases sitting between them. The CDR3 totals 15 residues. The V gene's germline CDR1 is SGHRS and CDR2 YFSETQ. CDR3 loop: CASSLAGTTNEKLFF. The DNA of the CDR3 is TGCGCCAGCAGCTTGGCGGGGACGACTAATGAAAAACTGTTTTTT.

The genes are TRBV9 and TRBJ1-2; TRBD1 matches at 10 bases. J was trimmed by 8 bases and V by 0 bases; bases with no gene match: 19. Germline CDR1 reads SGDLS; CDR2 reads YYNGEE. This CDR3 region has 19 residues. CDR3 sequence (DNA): TGTGCCAGCAGCGTAGTGAGGGGGACAGGGGCGGGTAGCCCTGGAGGCTACACCTTC. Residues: CASSVVRGTGAGSPGGYTF.